A selection of T cell receptor beta chains follows, all from one sample in a study of blood T cell repertoires in COVID-19. The table came from immunoSEQ multiplex PCR; TCRdb's copy has only in-frame clones and leaves some out. Found here are approximately 300,000 clones, approximately 90% of them singletons; the top ten hold less than 6%. Source material: PBMCs or T cells enriched from blood (not recorded which). These receptors all come from a woman in her thirties who had recovered from COVID-19. CDR3s include the opening cysteine and the closing phenylalanine or tryptophan. A D gene is named only where the DNA matches it firmly. The size entry is marked missing in some rows and otherwise reads once, few, many or a size class.

j_gene	len	v_gene	d_gene	abundance	CDR3nt	CDR3aa
TRBJ2-1	12	TRBV30	-	-	TGTGCCTGGAGTTCAGACAGGAATGAGCAGTTCTTC	CAWSSDRNEQFF
TRBJ1-2	15	TRBV10-3	-	-	TGTGCCATCAGTGAGCAGGGAAGGGGGAACTATGGCTACACCTTC	CAISEQGRGNYGYTF
TRBJ1-3	15	TRBV29-1	-	-	TGCAGCGTCGGGGCGGGGGCCAATTCTGGAAACACCATATATTTT	CSVGAGANSGNTIYF
TRBJ1-2	13	TRBV18	-	few	TGTGCCAGCTCACCCGCACAGGCACGAGGCTACACCTTC	CASSPAQARGYTF
TRBJ2-1	14	TRBV4-1	TRBD2	few	TGCGCCAGCAGCCAGGGACTAGCGGCAAATGAGCAGTTCTTC	CASSQGLAANEQFF
TRBJ2-7	16	TRBV27	TRBD1	-	TGTGCCAGCAGTTTACTGGCCAGGGGGATTCGGGACGAGCAGTACTTC	CASSLLARGIRDEQYF
TRBJ1-5	15	TRBV12-5	-	-	TGTGCTAGTGGTTTGGCATCCCCAGGCAATCAGCCCCAGCATTTT	CASGLASPGNQPQHF
TRBJ1-1	15	TRBV5-6	TRBD1	-	TGTGCCAGCAGCGGGGGGACAGGAATGAACACTGAAGCTTTCTTT	CASSGGTGMNTEAFF
TRBJ1-1	13	TRBV3-1/TRBV3-2	-	-	TGTGCCAGCACCCTACAGTTACACACTGAAGCTTTCTTT	CASTLQLHTEAFF
TRBJ1-2	12	TRBV7-8	-	few	TGTGCCAGCAGCCGAGGGGAGTATGGCTACACCTTC	CASSRGEYGYTF
TRBJ2-7	11	TRBV25-1	-	-	TGTGCCAGCAGTGACTTTTACGAGCAGTACTTC	CASSDFYEQYF
TRBJ2-1	13	TRBV11-2	-	-	TGTGCCAGCAGCTTGTCCCAGAACAATGAGCAGTTCTTC	CASSLSQNNEQFF